A selection of T cell receptor beta chains follows, all from one sample in a study of T cell clones after liver transplantation. TCRdb keeps only in-frame clones here, not all; method: immunoSEQ multiplex PCR. The data show some 59,000 clones, 71% seen once. Specimen: CD4+ T cells from blood, collected before liver transplant. Source of these receptors: a human donor who received a liver transplant. Both conserved end residues are part of each CDR3. D genes are given only for firm matches. Size is stated for part of the rows, as once, few or many counts, or as a class when the clone is expanded.

.,TRBJ1-5,TRBV18,once,TGTGCCAGCTCCCGCGGCAGGGAATATAGCAATCAGCCCCAGCATTTT,CASSRGREYSNQPQHF
.,TRBJ2-3,TRBV2,.,TGTGCCAGCAGCCCTTTGGGAGACTTGTCCTTTACAGATACGCAGTATTTT,CASSPLGDLSFTDTQYF
TRBD1,TRBJ1-5,TRBV18,.,TGTGCCAGCTCATCGACAGGGGACGGCAATCAGCCCCAGCATTTT,CASSSTGDGNQPQHF
TRBD1,TRBJ1-6,TRBV5-1,.,TGCGCCAGCAGCCAACAGGGGAGTAATTCACCCCTCCACTTT,CASSQQGSNSPLHF
.,TRBJ2-1,TRBV7-7,.,TGTGCTAGCAGCTTAGGGCCTAGCTCCTACAATGAGCAGTTCTTC,CASSLGPSSYNEQFF
.,TRBJ1-1,TRBV9,few,TGTGCCAGCAGCGTAGCTACGGGGGGTATCGCTTTCTTT,CASSVATGGIAFF
.,TRBJ2-3,TRBV11-3,.,TGTGCCAGCAGCTTACTCGGGGGGCAGGGAGATACGCAGTATTTT,CASSLLGGQGDTQYF
TRBD1,TRBJ1-2,TRBV7-2,.,TGTGCCAGCAGCTTAGAGGGGGCGCGGGGCTACACCTTC,CASSLEGARGYTF
.,TRBJ2-5,TRBV5-4,.,TGTGCCAGCAGCACAGGACAGAACCAAGAGACCCAGTACTTC,CASSTGQNQETQYF
.,TRBJ1-5,TRBV21-1,.,TGTGCCAGCGAGTTCAGGGGGACAGAAGGCAATCAGCCCCAGCATTTT,CASEFRGTEGNQPQHF
TRBD2,TRBJ2-1,TRBV7-9,medium-sized,TGTGCCAGCAGCGACAAGCGGGGGGGCTTCAATGAGCAGTTCTTC,CASSDKRGGFNEQFF
.,TRBJ1-1,TRBV29-1,.,TGCAGCGGCGGCCGCCGGCAGGGGAACACTGAAGCTTTCTTT,CSGGRRQGNTEAFF
.,TRBJ2-1,TRBV9,few,TGTGCCAGCAGCGTAGTCAGGGGCAATGAGCAGTTCTTC,CASSVVRGNEQFF
.,TRBJ2-2,TRBV27,.,TGTGCCAGCAGTTTCAGTAGCGTGAACACCGGGGAGCTGTTTTTT,CASSFSSVNTGELFF
.,TRBJ2-7,TRBV5-4,once,TGTGCCAGCAGCTTGGGCCAGGACTTATACGAGCAGTACTTC,CASSLGQDLYEQYF
TRBD2,TRBJ2-3,TRBV7-2,.,TGTGCCAGCAGCTTAAAAGCGGGGTGGGGCACAGATACGCAGTATTTT,CASSLKAGWGTDTQYF
.,TRBJ2-5,TRBV4-2,.,TGTGCCAGCAGCCAACAAACGCAGGGAGAGACCCAGTACTTC,CASSQQTQGETQYF
TRBD1,TRBJ1-2,TRBV7-9,many,TGTGCCAGCAGCGCGGGACAGGGGGTCCACTATGGCTACACCTTC,CASSAGQGVHYGYTF
TRBD1,TRBJ1-3,TRBV7-9,once,TGTGCCAGCAGCTTAGAGGTTCAGGGGGCGGATGGAAACACCATATATTTT,CASSLEVQGADGNTIYF
TRBD2,TRBJ2-7,TRBV7-2,.,TGTGCCAGCAGCTATACTAGCGGGGGGGCCTACGAGCAGTACTTC,CASSYTSGGAYEQYF
TRBD1,TRBJ1-1,TRBV28,.,TGTGCCAGCAGTTTAGTAGGGGGCTTGTTCACTGAAGCTTTCTTT,CASSLVGGLFTEAFF
.,TRBJ2-5,TRBV7-2,.,TGTGCCAGCAGCTTAGCCCTTCTCCTGCAGGGAGGGACCCAGTACTTC,CASSLALLLQGGTQYF
.,TRBJ1-4,TRBV28,.,TGTGCCAGCAGTTCCCCAGGGCTGGGGTTAAATGAAAAACTGTTTTTT,CASSSPGLGLNEKLFF
.,TRBJ2-4,TRBV11-1,.,TGTGCCAGCAGCTTGGAAGTGGGCGGGTCCAAAAACATTCAGTACTTC,CASSLEVGGSKNIQYF
.,TRBJ1-5,TRBV2,.,TGTGCCAGCAGCGACGGGGGAAGGGCTTCCAATCAGCCCCAGCATTTT,CASSDGGRASNQPQHF
TRBD1,TRBJ2-7,TRBV5-4,few,TGTGCCAGCAGCCCCGGGACAGGGCTGTACGAGCAGTACTTC,CASSPGTGLYEQYF
TRBD2,TRBJ2-3,TRBV7-3,few,TGTGCCAGCAGCTATAGCGGGGGGGGCACAGATACGCAGTATTTT,CASSYSGGGTDTQYF
.,TRBJ2-3,TRBV7-7,.,TGTGCCAGCAGCCCCCCCCCTGGCAGGCTCACAGATACGCAGTATTTT,CASSPPPGRLTDTQYF
.,TRBJ2-1,TRBV10-1,.,TGCGCCAGCAGCGGGGAGCTTTACAATGAGCAGTTCTTC,CASSGELYNEQFF
.,TRBJ2-1,TRBV30,.,TGTGCCTGGAGGTTCCAGGGCTACAATGAGCAGTTCTTC,CAWRFQGYNEQFF
.,TRBJ2-7,TRBV5-4,.,TGTGCCAGCAGCTTGGCCGGGGGTTCGCGTGTGTACGAGCAGTACTTC,CASSLAGGSRVYEQYF
TRBD1,TRBJ1-4,TRBV28,.,TGTGCCAGCAGTTTATACAGGGGTGGGGAAAAACTGTTTTTT,CASSLYRGGEKLFF
.,TRBJ1-2,TRBV11-2,.,TGTGCCAGCAGGATAAGCGCCAGGGATGGCTACACCTTC,CASRISARDGYTF
.,TRBJ2-6,TRBV7-3,.,TGTGCCAGCAGCTTAGCAGGGCACGGTGGGGCCAACGTCCTGACTTTC,CASSLAGHGGANVLTF
.,TRBJ1-2,TRBV11-1,.,TGTGCCAGCAGCTTATGGTCCGGGGACTATGGCTACACCTTC,CASSLWSGDYGYTF
.,TRBJ2-1,TRBV12-1,.,TGTGCCAGCAGCTTTTGGCGGAGCTCCTACAATGAGCAGTTCTTC,CASSFWRSSYNEQFF
.,TRBJ2-6,TRBV11-2,once,TGTGCCAGCCGCCCGGGGGTCGGGGCCAACGTCCTGACTTTC,CASRPGVGANVLTF
.,TRBJ1-1,TRBV19,.,TGTGCCAGTAAGGGAACCAAGGGTAGGTTAACAGGGTCAAACACTGAAGCTTTCTTT,CASKGTKGRLTGSNTEAFF
.,TRBJ1-6,TRBV5-6,many,TGTGCCAGCAGTCCAGGTCCCGCAGAATCACCCCTCCACTTT,CASSPGPAESPLHF
.,TRBJ2-7,TRBV25-1,.,TGTGCCAGCGAGAACAGGGCCTACGAGCAGTACTTC,CASENRAYEQYF